This T cell receptor beta chain derives from a study of blood T cell repertoires in COVID-19. CDR3 length: 15 amino acids. Germline values: CDR1 LGHNA, CDR2 YNFKEQ. V lost 4 bases and J lost 0, with 9 bases in between. Some clones are missing from TCRdb's copy, which holds only in-frame ones; the method was immunoSEQ multiplex PCR. The sample shows about 210,000 clones, around 85% of them seen only once. The clonotype was recovered from a man aged 35 to 55 with acute or convalescent COVID-19. Specimen: peripheral blood. V gene TRBV4-2 combines with J gene TRBJ1-4; tentative D call: TRBD1 (5 bases). CDR3 DNA sequence: TGTGCCAGCAGCCCGGAGGGGCCAACTAATGAAAAACTGTTTTTT. This translates into CASSPEGPTNEKLFF.